Listed here are 30 T cell receptor beta chains from one sample, sequenced in a study of OX40 agonist ivuxolimab in advanced cancers. To prepare the library, the immunoSEQ multiplex PCR assay was applied. TCRdb stores this immuneACCESS table with in-frame sequences only. Part of the clones is absent; in the studies checked, under half of the shortfall reflects unresolved V genes, and no reason is known for the rest. The table for this sample lists around 120,000 clones; around 91% of them were counted only once. Clones ranked in the top ten supply 0.55% of the sample. The source material was CD4+ or CD8+ T cells sorted from blood, sampled in a trial of the OX40 agonist ivuxolimab. The receptors come from an adult with an advanced solid tumor such as melanoma, head and neck, liver or kidney cancer.

The chain is built from TRBV18 and TRBJ1-5; no definite D call. Germline assignment: CDR1 KGHSH and CDR2 LQKENI. The CDR3 is 14 residues long. V lost 3 bases and J 4 bases, leaving 10 bases between the germline ends. CDR3 nucleotides: TGTGCCAGCTCACCCCTCGAGGAAAATCAGCCCCAGCATTTT. Protein sequence: CASSPLEENQPQHF.

The chain links TRBV2 to TRBJ2-7, with a tentative D call TRBD2 (5 bases). Trimming left V 4 bases short and J 5 bases short, with 15 bases between. The CDR3 loop spans 14 amino acids. CDR1 SNHLY and CDR2 FYNNEI come from the germline V gene. Here the CDR3 reads CASSVLEAEDEQYF. In DNA form, the CDR3 reads TGTGCCAGCAGTGTACTAGAGGCGGAGGACGAGCAGTACTTC.

The sample holds one count of this clone. This chain links TRBV18 with TRBJ2-7, with D unresolved. The CDR3 sequence is 15 residues long. Germline CDR1 KGHSH, CDR2 LQKENI. V lost 6 bases, J lost 0 bases, and 15 bases lay in between. This CDR3 reads CASSPAGSFSYEQYF. CDR3 DNA sequence: TGTGCCAGCTCCCCAGCCGGATCCTTCTCCTACGAGCAGTACTTC.

In this sample, this clone turned up a few times. The chain carries TRBV19 and TRBJ2-1, with D possibly being TRBD2 (5 bases). Trimming removed 2 bases from V and 10 bases from J, with 18 bases in between. Germline CDR1 is LNHDA and CDR2 is SQIVND (reference sequence). CDR3 length equals 15 residues. The CDR3 here is CASSIRQRARGEQFF. CDR3 in DNA: TGTGCCAGTAGTATAAGGCAACGGGCTCGAGGGGAGCAGTTCTTC. The variable domain in full, with the rest retrieved from reference TRBV19 and TRBJ2-1, is DGGITQSPKYLFRKEGQNVTLSCEQNLNHDAMYWYRQDPGQGLRLIYYSQIVNDFQKGDIAEGYSVSREKKESFPLTVTSAQKNPTAFYLCASSIRQRARGEQFFGPGTRLTVL.

The V and J genes are TRBV5-1 and TRBJ1-5; D not resolved. Trimming stripped 3 bases from V and 6 bases from J, with 4 bases between. Germline V lookup: CDR1 SGHRS, CDR2 YFSETQ. The CDR3 is 11 residues long. Written as DNA, the CDR3 is TGCGCCAGCAGCTCGAGTCAGCCCCAGCATTTT. It specifies CASSSSQPQHF.

The chain links TRBV19 to TRBJ2-1; the match to TRBD1 covers 10 bases. Germline CDR1 is LNHDA and CDR2 is SQIVND (reference sequence). The J segment lost 7 bases and the V segment lost 4 bases, leaving 7 bases of the junction unmatched. The CDR3 is made up of 15 amino acids. The CDR3 bases are TGTGCCAGTAGTAAGACCCGGGACAGGGGTAATGAGCAGTTCTTC. This gives the protein CASSKTRDRGNEQFF.

This rearrangement joins TRBV11-2 to TRBJ1-1; TRBD1 might be the D (5 bases). V was shortened by 5 bases and J by 9 bases, with 19 bases between the two germline ends. CDR3 size: 14 residues. Germline CDR1 SGHAT, CDR2 FQNNGV. The CDR3 here is CASSVDMGLYKAFF. Here the CDR3 DNA reads TGTGCCAGCAGCGTCGACATGGGGCTTTACAAAGCTTTCTTT. Full variable domain (outside the CDR3, taken from reference TRBV11-2 and TRBJ1-1): EAGVAQSPRYKIIEKRQSVAFWCNPISGHATLYWYQQILGQGPKLLIQFQNNGVVDDSQLPKDRFSAERLKGVDSTLKIQPAKLEDSAVYLCASSVDMGLYKAFFGQGTRLTVV.

The CDR3 bases are TGCAGCGTTGAAGTTGGGGGGGTGAACGAGCAGTTCTTC. Amino acids: CSVEVGGVNEQFF. The rearrangement uses TRBV29-1 and TRBJ2-1; TRBD2 agrees at 7 bases. Germline V gene data show CDR1 as SQVTM and CDR2 as ANQGSEA. The length of the CDR3 is 13 residues. Germline trimming cut 1 base from V and 10 bases from J; bases unmatched to any gene: 7.

A few counts support this clone. This chain links TRBV7-6 with TRBJ1-6; 7 nucleotides agree with TRBD1. V lost 5 bases, J lost 6 bases, and 1 base stayed unmatched. Germline values: CDR1 SGHVS, CDR2 FNYEAQ. This CDR3 has 13 residues. The CDR3 spells CASSRQGNSPLHF. For the CDR3, the DNA is TGTGCCAGCAGCCGACAGGGTAATTCACCCCTCCACTTT.

Here the CDR3 reads CAPSASSPGDTNSPLHF. In DNA form, the CDR3 reads TGTGCCCCCAGCGCCAGCTCACCCGGGGACACAAATTCACCCCTCCACTTT. This chain connects TRBV7-3 to TRBJ1-6, with D perhaps matching TRBD1 (6 bases). Germline CDR1 and CDR2: SGHTA and FQGTGA. V was pared by 11 bases and J by 7 bases, with 27 bases between. The CDR3 runs to 17 residues.

V and J are TRBV6-5 and TRBJ2-7, with D possibly being TRBD2 (6 bases). V dropped 2 bases and J dropped 2 bases, with 16 bases sitting between them. Germline assignment: CDR1 MNHEY and CDR2 SVGAGI. The CDR3 runs to 16 residues. This CDR3 reads CASSYTSAGGPYEQYF. CDR3 bases: TGTGCCAGCAGTTACACCTCAGCGGGCGGACCCTACGAGCAGTACTTC.

This chain connects TRBV5-6 to TRBJ2-3, with D perhaps matching TRBD1 (6 bases). This CDR3 region has 16 residues. The germline V gene has CDR1 SGHDT and CDR2 YYEEEE. The V gene lost 5 bases and the J gene lost 0 bases, with 16 bases spanning the gap. The CDR3 spells CASRLQGPPSTDTQYF. In DNA, the CDR3 is TGTGCCAGCAGACTACAGGGTCCCCCTAGCACAGATACGCAGTATTTT. Complete variable domain (other parts from reference TRBV5-6 and TRBJ2-3): DAGVTQSPTHLIKTRGQQVTLRCSPKSGHDTVSWYQQALGQGPQFIFQYYEEEERQRGNFPDRFSGHQFPNYSSELNVNALLLGDSALYLCASRLQGPPSTDTQYFGPGTRLTVL.

The rearrangement links TRBV9 to TRBJ1-5, with a possible D match to TRBD1 (6 bases). The V gene lost 0 bases and the J gene lost 3 bases, with 7 bases spanning the gap. In germline, CDR1 is SGDLS, CDR2 YYNGEE. CDR3 size: 14 residues. The CDR3 nucleotides are TGTGCCAGCAGCGTAGGGACAGACAATCAGCCCCAGCATTTT. It specifies CASSVGTDNQPQHF. The whole variable domain, filled in from reference TRBV9 and TRBJ1-5, reads DSGVTQTPKHLITATGQRVTLRCSPRSGDLSVYWYQQSLDQGLQFLIQYYNGEERAKGNILERFSAQQFPDLHSELNLSSLELGDSALYFCASSVGTDNQPQHFGDGTRLSIL.

V and J are TRBV19 and TRBJ1-6; D unclear. Trimming took 8 bases from V and 2 from J, leaving 7 bases between them. Germline CDR1 and CDR2: LNHDA and SQIVND (reference sequence). This CDR3 is built from 13 residues. The CDR3 DNA reads as TGTGCCAGTCGTTTAACCTATAATTCACCCCTCCACTTT. Amino acids: CASRLTYNSPLHF. The full variable domain, rest sourced from reference TRBV19 and TRBJ1-6, is DGGITQSPKYLFRKEGQNVTLSCEQNLNHDAMYWYRQDPGQGLRLIYYSQIVNDFQKGDIAEGYSVSREKKESFPLTVTSAQKNPTAFYLCASRLTYNSPLHFGNGTRLTVT.

The DNA of the CDR3 is TGTGCCAGTAAAATTGGTGAGGCCGGGGAGCTGTTTTTT. It codes for CASKIGEAGELFF. This rearrangement joins TRBV19 to TRBJ2-2; D not certain. The V gene's germline CDR1 is LNHDA and CDR2 SQIVND (reference sequence). The CDR3 sequence is 13 residues long. Trimming cost V 7 bases and J 6 bases, with 12 bases left between them.

This sequence joins TRBV28 and TRBJ1-3; 7 bases fit TRBD1. V lost 4 bases, J lost 3 bases, and 9 bases stayed unmatched. Germline values: CDR1 MDHEN, CDR2 SYDVKM. The CDR3 is 16 residues long. The CDR3 region has the DNA TGTGCCAGCAGTTCCAGACAGGGTTCCTTTGGAAACACCATATATTTT. Its translation is CASSSRQGSFGNTIYF.

The chain carries TRBV7-2 and TRBJ2-3; 9 bases line up with TRBD2. J was trimmed by 5 bases and V by 2 bases; bases with no gene match: 14. The CDR3 sequence is 18 residues long. Germline values: CDR1 SGHTA, CDR2 FQGNSA. CDR3 DNA sequence: TGTGCCAGCAGCTTAACGGCGGGGGGGCCTATCGGTAGAGATACGCAGTATTTT. Translation: CASSLTAGGPIGRDTQYF.

This sequence joins TRBV16 and TRBJ2-7; D not certain. The CDR3 contains 14 residues. CDR1 and CDR2 from the germline V gene are KGHSY and FQNENV. Trimming shortened V by 0 bases and J by 1 base, and 7 bases separated the two germline ends. Here the CDR3 reads CASSQSPDSYEQYF. In DNA form, the CDR3 reads TGTGCCAGCAGCCAATCCCCGGATTCCTACGAGCAGTACTTC.

This rearrangement joins TRBV28 to TRBJ1-5; no firm D call. The CDR3 covers 13 residues. Germline V gives CDR1 MDHEN, CDR2 SYDVKM. V gave up 5 bases and J gave up 3 bases, with 8 bases separating them. CDR3 bases: TGTGCCAGCAGTAGGGCGGACAATCAGCCCCAGCATTTT. As protein: CASSRADNQPQHF.

The CDR3 here is CASSPGGGGANVLTF. CDR3 DNA sequence: TGTGCCAGCAGCCCCGGGGGGGGCGGGGCCAACGTCCTGACTTTC. J is TRBJ2-6 and V is TRBV7-2; TRBD2 matches at 8 bases. CDR3 length: 15 amino acids. The germline CDR1 and CDR2 sequences are SGHTA and FQGNSA. With V trimmed by 5 bases and J by 4 bases, 4 bases remained unmatched.

The V call is TRBV5-8, the J call TRBJ1-5, with a weak D call TRBD1 (5 bases). This CDR3 is 13 amino acids long. Deletions cut 6 bases from V and 2 bases from J, with 9 bases between. Germline loops: CDR1 SGHTS, CDR2 YDEGEE. The CDR3 sequence is CASNGAGNQPQHF. In nucleotides, the CDR3 is TGTGCCAGCAATGGGGCCGGCAATCAGCCCCAGCATTTT. The full variable domain, completed using reference TRBV5-8 and TRBJ1-5, is EAGVTQSPTHLIKTRGQQATLRCSPISGHTSVYWYQQALGLGLQFLLWYDEGEERNRGNFPPRFSGRQFPNYSSELNVNALELEDSALYLCASNGAGNQPQHFGDGTRLSIL.

This clone was recorded a few times. The chain is built from TRBV27 and TRBJ2-1, with TRBD2 matching 10 bases. Germline V lookup: CDR1 MNHEY, CDR2 SMNVEV (reference sequence). Trimming removed 1 base from V and 9 bases from J; junction bases left unmatched: 9. CDR3 length: 16 amino acids. The CDR3 sequence is CASSLFYGTSDGEQFF. Here the CDR3 DNA reads TGTGCCAGCAGTTTATTTTACGGGACTAGCGACGGTGAGCAGTTCTTC.

The chain couples TRBV21-1 to TRBJ2-7; the D segment call TRBD1 is taken from the table without a DNA check. TRBV21-1 has pseudogene status. CDR3 length equals 13 residues. CDR3 DNA sequence: TGTGCCAGCACCAAGGACAGGGGCGACGAGCAGTACTTC. As protein: CASTKDRGDEQYF.

A few counts support this clone. The chain is built from TRBV4-3 and TRBJ1-2; D unclear. Trimming shortened V by 0 bases and J by 8 bases, and 10 bases separated the two germline ends. Germline CDR1 LGHNA, CDR2 YSLEER. The CDR3 loop spans 13 amino acids. The CDR3: CASSQDVVRGYTF. In DNA form, the CDR3 reads TGCGCCAGCAGCCAAGACGTGGTGAGGGGCTACACCTTC.

This chain uses TRBV9 with TRBJ2-2; 7 nucleotides match TRBD1. The CDR3 loop spans 16 amino acids. After removal of 2 bases from V and 4 bases from J, the junction contained 8 bases not matched to a gene. Germline CDR1 SGDLS, CDR2 YYNGEE. CDR3 amino acids: CASSVSPAGGTGELFF. CDR3 bases: TGTGCCAGCAGCGTCTCTCCGGCAGGGGGCACCGGGGAGCTGTTTTTT.

The chain combines TRBV19 with TRBJ2-1, with D tentatively TRBD1 or TRBD2 (5 bases each). Trimming took 7 bases from V and 7 from J, leaving 17 bases between them. The CDR3 contains 14 residues. Germline CDR1 is LNHDA and CDR2 is SQIVND (reference sequence). The DNA for the CDR3 is TGTGCCAGTAAGGCGGGTCGGGGCGGTAATGAGCAGTTCTTC. Translating it yields CASKAGRGGNEQFF.

The chain uses TRBV28 and TRBJ2-7; D possibly matches TRBD1 or TRBD2 (7 bases each). Germline CDR1 is MDHEN and CDR2 is SYDVKM. Trimming removed 7 bases at V and 3 bases at J, with 22 bases between. The CDR3 covers 16 residues. The CDR3 here is CASKPGGAATLYEQYF. CDR3 coding DNA: TGTGCCAGCAAGCCAGGGGGGGCAGCGACACTCTACGAGCAGTACTTC. The whole variable domain, remainder taken from reference TRBV28 and TRBJ2-7, is DVKVTQSSRYLVKRTGEKVFLECVQDMDHENMFWYRQDPGLGLRLIYFSYDVKMKEKGDIPEGYSVSREKKERFSLILESASTNQTSMYLCASKPGGAATLYEQYFGPGTRLTVT.

The V and J genes are TRBV23-1 and TRBJ1-3, with a weak D call TRBD1 (5 bases). TRBV23-1 is labeled an ORF, and its function is uncertain. Trimming took 6 bases from V and 0 from J, leaving 15 bases between them. The CDR3 has 16 residues. CDR3 coding DNA: TGCGCCAGCAGAGAGGACATTCGAAGCTCTGGAAACACCATATATTTT. Translation gives CASREDIRSSGNTIYF.

The chain combines TRBV4-2 with TRBJ2-7; 7 nucleotides align to TRBD2. The CDR3 length is 16 residues. Germline-derived CDR1 and CDR2 are LGHNA and YNFKEQ. Losses at the gene ends were 4 bases for V and 3 bases for J; bases not matched to a gene: 12. The DNA of the CDR3 is TGTGCCAGCAGCCGAGGACTAGGACGAGGAAACTACGAGCAGTACTTC. Its translation is CASSRGLGRGNYEQYF.

V usage is TRBV7-6 and J usage is TRBJ1-3; D is possibly TRBD1 (5 bases). V lost 2 bases, J lost 3 bases, and 14 bases lay in between. Germline V CDR1 and CDR2: SGHVS, FNYEAQ. CDR3 length: 16 residues. The CDR3 DNA is TGTGCCAGCAGCTTAATAGACAGCATTCGTGGAAACACCATATATTTT. Translated, it gives CASSLIDSIRGNTIYF.